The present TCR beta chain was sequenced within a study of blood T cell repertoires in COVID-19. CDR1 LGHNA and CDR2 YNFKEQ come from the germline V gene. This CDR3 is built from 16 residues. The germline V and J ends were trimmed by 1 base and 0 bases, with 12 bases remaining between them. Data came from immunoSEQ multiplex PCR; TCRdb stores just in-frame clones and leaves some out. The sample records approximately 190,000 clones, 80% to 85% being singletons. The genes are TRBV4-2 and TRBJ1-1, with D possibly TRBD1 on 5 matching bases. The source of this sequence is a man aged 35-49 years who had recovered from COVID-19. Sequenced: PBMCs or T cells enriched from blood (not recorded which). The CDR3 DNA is TGTGCCAGCAGCCAAGGTTTGGGACTAGTGAACACTGAAGCTTTCTTT. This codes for CASSQGLGLVNTEAFF.